This TCR beta chain is drawn from a study of blood T cell repertoires in COVID-19. In the authors' workflow: Cell counts per sample came from amplifying reference gene primers. Generated by immunoSEQ multiplex PCR, the TCRdb table keeps only in-frame clones and is missing some. V and J calls and clone size are copied from that table; D and trimming were computed from the DNA. The sample shows about 45,000 clones, roughly nine tenths of them seen only once. V was trimmed by 6 bases and J by 4 bases, leaving 14 bases between them. The CDR3 totals 14 residues. The germline CDR1 and CDR2 sequences are SNHLY and FYNNEI.

This rearrangement joins TRBV2 to TRBJ2-3, with D possibly being TRBD2 (6 bases). The origin of this receptor is a human donor in a cohort sampled during active COVID-19. Sequencing was carried out using peripheral blood. In nucleotides, the CDR3 is TGTGCCAGCAGCGGGGGACCCCCCGCAGATACGCAGTATTTT. Its protein is CASSGGPPADTQYF.